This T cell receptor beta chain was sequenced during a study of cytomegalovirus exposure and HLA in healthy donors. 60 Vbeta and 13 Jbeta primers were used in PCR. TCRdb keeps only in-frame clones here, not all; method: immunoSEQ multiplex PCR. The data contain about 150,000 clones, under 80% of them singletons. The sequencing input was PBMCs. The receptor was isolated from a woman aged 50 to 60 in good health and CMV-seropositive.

The CDR3 sequence is CASSNIEGEIGQYF. DNA for the CDR3: TGTGCCAGCTCCAACATTGAAGGGGAAATCGGGCAGTACTTC. This rearrangement joins TRBV18 to TRBJ2-7; possibly TRBD1 for D (5 bases). The CDR3 spans 14 residues. Germline CDR1 is KGHSH and CDR2 is LQKENI. With 6 bases removed from V and 9 bases from J, the gap between germline ends came to 21 bases.